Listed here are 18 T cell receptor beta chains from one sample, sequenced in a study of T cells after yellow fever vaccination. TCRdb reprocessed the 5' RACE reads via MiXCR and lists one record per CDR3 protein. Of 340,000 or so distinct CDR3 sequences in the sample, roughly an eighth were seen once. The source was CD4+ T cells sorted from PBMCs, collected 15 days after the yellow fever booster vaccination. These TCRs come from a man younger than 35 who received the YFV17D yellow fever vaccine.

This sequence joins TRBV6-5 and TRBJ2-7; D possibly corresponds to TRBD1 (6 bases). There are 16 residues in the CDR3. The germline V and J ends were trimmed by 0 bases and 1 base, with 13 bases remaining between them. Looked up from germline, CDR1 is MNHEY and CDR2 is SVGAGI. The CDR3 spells CASSYSRLGASYEQYF. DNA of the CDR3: TGTGCCAGCAGTTACTCGAGGCTGGGGGCTTCCTACGAGCAGTACTTC.

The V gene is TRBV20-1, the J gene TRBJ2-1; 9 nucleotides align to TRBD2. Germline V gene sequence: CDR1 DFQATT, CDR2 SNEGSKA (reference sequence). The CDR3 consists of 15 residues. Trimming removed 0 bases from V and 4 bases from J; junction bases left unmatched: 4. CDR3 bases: TGCAGTGCTAGAGATCGTAGCGGGGGTTACAATGAGCAGTTCTTC. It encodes CSARDRSGGYNEQFF.

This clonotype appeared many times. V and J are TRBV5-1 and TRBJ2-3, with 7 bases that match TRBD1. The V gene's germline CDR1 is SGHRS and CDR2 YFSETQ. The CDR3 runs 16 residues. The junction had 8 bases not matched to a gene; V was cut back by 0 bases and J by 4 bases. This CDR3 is CASSLADRAGSDTQYF. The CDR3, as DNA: TGCGCCAGCAGCTTGGCCGACAGGGCCGGGTCAGATACGCAGTATTTT. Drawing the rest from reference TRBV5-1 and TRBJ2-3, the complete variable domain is KAGVTQTPRYLIKTRGQQVTLSCSPISGHRSVSWYQQTPGQGLQFLFEYFSETQRNKGNFPGRFSGRQFSNSRSEMNVSTLELGDSALYLCASSLADRAGSDTQYFGPGTRLTVL.

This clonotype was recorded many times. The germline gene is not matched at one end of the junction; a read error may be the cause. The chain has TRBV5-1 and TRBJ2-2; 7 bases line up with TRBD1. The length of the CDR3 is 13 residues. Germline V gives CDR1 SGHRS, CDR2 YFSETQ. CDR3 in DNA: TGTGCCAGCAGCCTACAGGGGACCGGGGAGCTGTTTTTT. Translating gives CASSLQGTGELFF. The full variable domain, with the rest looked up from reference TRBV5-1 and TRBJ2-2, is KAGVTQTPRYLIKTRGQQVTLSCSPISGHRSVSWYQQTPGQGLQFLFEYFSETQRNKGNFPGRFSGRQFSNSRSEMNVSTLELGDSALYLCASSLQGTGELFFGEGSRLTVL.

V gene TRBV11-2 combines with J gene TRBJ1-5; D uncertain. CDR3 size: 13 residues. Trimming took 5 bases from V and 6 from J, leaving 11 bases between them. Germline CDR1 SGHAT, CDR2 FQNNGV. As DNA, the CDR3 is TGTGCCAGCAGCATAGGTCTGGGTCAGCCCCAGCATTTT. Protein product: CASSIGLGQPQHF.

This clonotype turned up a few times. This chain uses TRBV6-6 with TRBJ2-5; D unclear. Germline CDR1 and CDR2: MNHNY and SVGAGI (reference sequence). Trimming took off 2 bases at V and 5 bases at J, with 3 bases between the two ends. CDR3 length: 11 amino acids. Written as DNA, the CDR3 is TGTGCCAGCAGTTACACGGAGACCCAGTACTTC. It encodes CASSYTETQYF.

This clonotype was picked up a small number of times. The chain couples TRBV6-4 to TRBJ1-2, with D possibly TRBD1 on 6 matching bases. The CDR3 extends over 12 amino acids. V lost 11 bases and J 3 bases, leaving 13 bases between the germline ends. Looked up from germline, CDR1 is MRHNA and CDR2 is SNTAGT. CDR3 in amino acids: CASEGEYYGYTF. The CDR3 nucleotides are TGTGCCTCCGAGGGGGAATACTATGGCTACACCTTC.

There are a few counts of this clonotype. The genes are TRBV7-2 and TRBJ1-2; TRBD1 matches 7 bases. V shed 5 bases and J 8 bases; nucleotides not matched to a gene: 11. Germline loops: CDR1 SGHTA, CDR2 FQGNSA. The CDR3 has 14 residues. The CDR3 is CASSRGTARGGYTF. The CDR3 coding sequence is TGTGCCAGCAGCCGTGGGACAGCCCGTGGGGGCTACACCTTC.

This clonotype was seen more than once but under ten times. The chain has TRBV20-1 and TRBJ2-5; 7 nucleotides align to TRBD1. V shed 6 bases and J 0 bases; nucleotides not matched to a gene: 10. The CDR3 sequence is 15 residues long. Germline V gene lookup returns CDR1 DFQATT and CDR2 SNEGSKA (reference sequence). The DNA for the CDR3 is TGCAGTGCCCTAAATCCGGGACAGTACCAAGAGACCCAGTACTTC. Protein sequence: CSALNPGQYQETQYF.

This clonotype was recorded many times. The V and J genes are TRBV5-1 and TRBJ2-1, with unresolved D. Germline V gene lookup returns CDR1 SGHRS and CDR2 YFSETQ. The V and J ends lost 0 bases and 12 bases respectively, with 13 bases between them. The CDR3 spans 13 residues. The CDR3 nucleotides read TGCGCCAGCAGCTTGGAAGAAAGTCCGACGCAGTTCTTC. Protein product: CASSLEESPTQFF.

The DNA for the CDR3 is TGCAGTGCTAGTAGGGACACTAGCAATCAGCCCCAGCATTTT. This codes for CSASRDTSNQPQHF. V gene TRBV20-1 combines with J gene TRBJ1-5, with D possibly TRBD1 on 6 matching bases. Germline CDR1 DFQATT, CDR2 SNEGSKA (reference sequence). The CDR3 is 14 residues long. Trimming pared 3 bases from V and 0 bases from J, leaving 9 bases between.

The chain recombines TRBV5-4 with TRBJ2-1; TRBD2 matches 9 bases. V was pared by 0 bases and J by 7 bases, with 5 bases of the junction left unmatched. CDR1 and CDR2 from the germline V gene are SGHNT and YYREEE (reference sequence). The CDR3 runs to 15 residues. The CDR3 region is CASSLGSSGANEQFF. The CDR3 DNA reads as TGTGCCAGCAGCTTGGGGTCTAGCGGGGCGAATGAGCAGTTCTTC.

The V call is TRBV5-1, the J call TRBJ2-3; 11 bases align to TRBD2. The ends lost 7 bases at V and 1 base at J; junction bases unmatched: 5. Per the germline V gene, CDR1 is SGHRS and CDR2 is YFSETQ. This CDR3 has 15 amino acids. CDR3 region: CASRETSGGTDTQYF. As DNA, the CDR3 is TGCGCCAGCCGAGAGACTAGCGGGGGCACAGATACGCAGTATTTT.

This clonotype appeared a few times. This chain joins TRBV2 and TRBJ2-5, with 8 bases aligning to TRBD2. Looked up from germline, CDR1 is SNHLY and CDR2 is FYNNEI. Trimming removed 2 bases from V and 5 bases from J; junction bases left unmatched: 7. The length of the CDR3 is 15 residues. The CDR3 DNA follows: TGTGCCAGCAGTGAACCGGGGGGGCTAAGGGAGACCCAGTACTTC. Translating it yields CASSEPGGLRETQYF.

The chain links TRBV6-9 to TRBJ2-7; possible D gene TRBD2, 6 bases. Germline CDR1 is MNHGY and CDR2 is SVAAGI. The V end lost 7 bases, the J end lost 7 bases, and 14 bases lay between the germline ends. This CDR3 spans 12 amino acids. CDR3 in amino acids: CASMVPAGEQYV. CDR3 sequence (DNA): TGTGCCAGCATGGTGCCGGCGGGAGAGCAGTACGTC.

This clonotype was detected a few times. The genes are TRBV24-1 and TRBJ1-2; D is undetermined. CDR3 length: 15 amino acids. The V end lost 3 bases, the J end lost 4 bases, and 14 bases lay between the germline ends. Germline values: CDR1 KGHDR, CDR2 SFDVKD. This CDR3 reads CATSDAQSDGYGYTF. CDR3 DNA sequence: TGTGCCACCAGTGATGCCCAATCGGATGGCTATGGCTACACCTTC.

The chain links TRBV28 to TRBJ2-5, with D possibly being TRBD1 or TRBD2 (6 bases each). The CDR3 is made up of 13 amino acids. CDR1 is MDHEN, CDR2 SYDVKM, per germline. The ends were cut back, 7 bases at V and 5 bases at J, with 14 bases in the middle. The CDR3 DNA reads TGTGCCAGCACTAGTTTGGGGGGCGAGACCCAGTACTTC. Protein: CASTSLGGETQYF. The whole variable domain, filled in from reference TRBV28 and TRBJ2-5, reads DVKVTQSSRYLVKRTGEKVFLECVQDMDHENMFWYRQDPGLGLRLIYFSYDVKMKEKGDIPEGYSVSREKKERFSLILESASTNQTSMYLCASTSLGGETQYFGPGTRLLVL.

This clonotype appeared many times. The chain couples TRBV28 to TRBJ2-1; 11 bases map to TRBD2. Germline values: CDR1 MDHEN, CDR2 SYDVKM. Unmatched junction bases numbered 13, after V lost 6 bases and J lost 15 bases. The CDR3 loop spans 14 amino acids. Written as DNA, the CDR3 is TGTGCCAGCAGCCCCCCTCAACTAGCGGGGGTGGTGTTCTTC. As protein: CASSPPQLAGVVFF.